This T cell receptor beta chain is drawn from a study of siplizumab effects on memory and regulatory T cells. From germline, CDR1 is MDHEN and CDR2 SYDVKM. The V gene lost 1 base and the J gene lost 6 bases, with 8 bases spanning the gap. The CDR3 is 13 residues long. Here immunoSEQ multiplex PCR was the method, and the copy in TCRdb shows in-frame clones only, minus some. In the table there are tens of thousands of clones, approximately 95% of which are singletons. This chain connects TRBV28 to TRBJ2-3; D ambiguous. The sequence was obtained from a human donor in good health. The sample taken for sequencing was CD8+ T cells sorted from blood. CDR3 coding DNA: TGTGCCAGCAGTTTATCTTTTGGGGATACGCAGTATTTT. Its translation: CASSLSFGDTQYF. The variable domain in full, with the rest retrieved from reference TRBV28 and TRBJ2-3, is DVKVTQSSRYLVKRTGEKVFLECVQDMDHENMFWYRQDPGLGLRLIYFSYDVKMKEKGDIPEGYSVSREKKERFSLILESASTNQTSMYLCASSLSFGDTQYFGPGTRLTVL.